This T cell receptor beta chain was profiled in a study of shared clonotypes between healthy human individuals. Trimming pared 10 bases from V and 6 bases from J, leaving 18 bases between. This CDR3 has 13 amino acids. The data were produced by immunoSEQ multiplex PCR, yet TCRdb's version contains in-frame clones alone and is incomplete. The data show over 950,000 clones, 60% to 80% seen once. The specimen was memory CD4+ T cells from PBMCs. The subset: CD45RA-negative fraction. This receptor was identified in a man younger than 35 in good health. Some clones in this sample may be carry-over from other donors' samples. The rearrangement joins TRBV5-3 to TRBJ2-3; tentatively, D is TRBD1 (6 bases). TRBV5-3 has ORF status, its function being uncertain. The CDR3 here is CAWGPWNVDTQYF. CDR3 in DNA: TGTGCCTGGGGGCCATGGAATGTCGATACGCAGTATTTT.